This entry concerns a single TCR beta chain. Its cognate antigen is unknown. This specimen belongs to a study of immune evolution from preneoplasia to lung adenocarcinoma. Trimming stripped 4 bases from V and 0 bases from J, with 8 bases between. CDR1 and CDR2 from the germline V gene are LNHDA and SQIVND (reference sequence). This CDR3 spans 14 amino acids. Whole-study results and caveats: Top clone share appeared to fall from AAH through AIS, MIA, adenocarcinoma.

Patients had resection in Japan or China between about 2014 and 2018. Data came from immunoSEQ multiplex PCR; TCRdb stores just in-frame clones and leaves some out. The sample contains 4,800 or so clones, 60% to 80% of which appear only once. This chain connects TRBV19 to TRBJ2-3; D not resolved. The source material was FFPE normal lung tissue adjacent to the tumor. This TCR was sampled from a person aged 60 to 70 with lung adenocarcinoma. This CDR3 is CASSNVRSTDTQYF. The CDR3 DNA reads as TGTGCCAGTAGTAACGTCAGGAGCACAGATACGCAGTATTTT.